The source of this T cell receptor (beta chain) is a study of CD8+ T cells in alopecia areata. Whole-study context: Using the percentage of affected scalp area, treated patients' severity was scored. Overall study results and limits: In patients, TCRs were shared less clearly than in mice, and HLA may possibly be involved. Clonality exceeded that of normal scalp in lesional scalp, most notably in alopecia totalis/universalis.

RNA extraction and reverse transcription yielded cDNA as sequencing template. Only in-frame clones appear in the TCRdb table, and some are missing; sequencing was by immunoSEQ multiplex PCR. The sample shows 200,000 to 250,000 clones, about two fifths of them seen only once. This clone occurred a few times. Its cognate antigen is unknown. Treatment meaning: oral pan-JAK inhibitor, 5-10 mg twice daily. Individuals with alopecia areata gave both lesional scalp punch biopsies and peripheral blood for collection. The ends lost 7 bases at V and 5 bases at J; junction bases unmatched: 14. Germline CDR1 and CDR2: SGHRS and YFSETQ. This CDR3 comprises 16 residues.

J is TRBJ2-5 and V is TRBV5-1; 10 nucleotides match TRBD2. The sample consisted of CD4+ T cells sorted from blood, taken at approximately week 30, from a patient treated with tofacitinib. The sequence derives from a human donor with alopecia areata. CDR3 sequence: CASAPGLASYKETQYF. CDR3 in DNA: TGCGCCAGCGCACCGGGACTAGCGTCTTATAAGGAGACCCAGTACTTC.